The 12 T cell receptor beta chains below come from one sample, sequenced in a study of technical replicates of blood from a few donors (dated 2017 in TCRdb). Preparation of the library involved the immunoSEQ multiplex PCR assay. TCRdb stores this immuneACCESS table with in-frame sequences only. Part of the clones is absent; in the studies checked, under half of the shortfall reflects unresolved V genes, and no reason is known for the rest. The sample table lists fewer than 80,000 clones, about 90% of them with a count of one. The ten largest clones add up to more than 4% of the sample. The specimen was PBMCs. Every receptor here comes from a human donor in good health. Some clones in this sample may be carry-over from other donors' samples.

This rearrangement joins TRBV27 to TRBJ2-7; 10 nucleotides match TRBD1. This CDR3 comprises 15 residues. The V gene's germline CDR1 is MNHEY and CDR2 SMNVEV (reference sequence). V lost 6 bases, J lost 3 bases, and 8 bases stayed unmatched. The CDR3, as DNA: TGTGCCAGCAGCCGGGACAGGGGTCCCTACTACGAGCAGTACTTC. This gives the protein CASSRDRGPYYEQYF.

The J gene is TRBJ1-2, the V gene TRBV5-6; TRBD1 might be the D (6 bases). Germline V gene sequence: CDR1 SGHDT, CDR2 YYEEEE. The CDR3 is 15 residues long. V dropped 4 bases and J dropped 4 bases, with 17 bases sitting between them. CDR3 region: CASSPGGGGPYGYTF. CDR3 coding DNA: TGTGCCAGCAGCCCCGGGGGGGGCGGGCCCTATGGCTACACCTTC.

The V and J genes are TRBV4-2 and TRBJ2-7; 9 bases match TRBD2. Germline V gene lookup returns CDR1 LGHNA and CDR2 YNFKEQ. This CDR3 region has 16 residues. The ends lost 0 bases at V and 7 bases at J; junction bases unmatched: 10. The CDR3 sequence: CASSQDSGTSWREQYF. For the CDR3, the DNA is TGTGCCAGCAGCCAAGATAGTGGGACTAGCTGGAGAGAGCAGTACTTC.

V usage is TRBV7-9 and J usage is TRBJ2-2; 10 nucleotides align to TRBD2. V lost 5 bases and J lost 8; bases outside the gene matches: 14. This CDR3 has 17 residues. Germline CDR1 SEHNR, CDR2 FQNEAQ (reference sequence). CDR3 DNA sequence: TGTGCCAGCAGCCTTCATAATCTAGCGGGAGATGCTGGGGAGCTGTTTTTT. Residues: CASSLHNLAGDAGELFF.

This chain connects TRBV9 to TRBJ1-3; D unresolved. Germline CDR1 reads SGDLS; CDR2 reads YYNGEE. V gave up 3 bases and J gave up 0 bases, with 7 bases separating them. CDR3 length: 14 amino acids. The CDR3 region is CASSARLSGNTIYF. In DNA, the CDR3 is TGTGCCAGCAGCGCCAGACTCTCTGGAAACACCATATATTTT.

The rearrangement joins TRBV9 to TRBJ2-2; D not certain. Per the germline V gene, CDR1 is SGDLS and CDR2 is YYNGEE. V lost 1 base and J 8 bases, leaving 21 bases between the germline ends. CDR3 length equals 17 residues. CDR3 amino acids: CASSVPEREPDGGELFF. DNA of the CDR3: TGTGCCAGCAGCGTACCTGAGCGCGAACCCGACGGGGGGGAGCTGTTTTTT. The variable domain in full, completed from reference TRBV9 and TRBJ2-2, reads DSGVTQTPKHLITATGQRVTLRCSPRSGDLSVYWYQQSLDQGLQFLIQYYNGEERAKGNILERFSAQQFPDLHSELNLSSLELGDSALYFCASSVPEREPDGGELFFGEGSRLTVL.

This clone has just a few counts. The chain employs TRBV6-5 and TRBJ1-5, with D possibly being TRBD1 (5 bases). CDR1 MNHEY and CDR2 SVGAGI come from the germline V gene. Trimming shortened V by 5 bases and J by 7 bases, and 12 bases separated the two germline ends. This CDR3 is 13 amino acids long. The CDR3 bases are TGTGCCAGCAGTAAGGGGTTGGGCCAGCCCCAGCATTTT. It is translated as CASSKGLGQPQHF.

V and J are TRBV5-4 and TRBJ2-3; 8 nucleotides line up with TRBD2. Trimming cost V 5 bases and J 4 bases; bases outside gene matches: 6. Germline V lookup: CDR1 SGHNT, CDR2 YYREEE (reference sequence). This CDR3 contains 14 residues. The CDR3 bases are TGTGCCAGCAGTAGCAGCGGGAGACCAGATACGCAGTATTTT. Amino acids: CASSSSGRPDTQYF.

V and J are TRBV19 and TRBJ1-4; no reliable D call. The CDR3 covers 16 residues. V was pared by 2 bases and J by 4 bases, with 14 bases between. CDR1 and CDR2 (germline): LNHDA, SQIVND (reference sequence). The CDR3 nucleotides are TGTGCCAGTAGTATATACTCCCTGGAGGGTAATGAAAAACTGTTTTTT. Translated, it gives CASSIYSLEGNEKLFF. Together with reference TRBV19 and TRBJ1-4, the CDR3 gives the full variable domain: DGGITQSPKYLFRKEGQNVTLSCEQNLNHDAMYWYRQDPGQGLRLIYYSQIVNDFQKGDIAEGYSVSREKKESFPLTVTSAQKNPTAFYLCASSIYSLEGNEKLFFGSGTQLSVL.

This clone has a single count. This chain links TRBV7-2 with TRBJ1-1, with D hard to call. Germline V CDR1 and CDR2: SGHTA, FQGNSA. This CDR3 has 14 amino acids. V shed 1 base and J shed 1 base, with 7 bases lying between them. The DNA of the CDR3 is TGTGCCAGCAGCTTAGGTCTCCGGAACACTGAAGCTTTCTTT. Translating it yields CASSLGLRNTEAFF.

V and J are TRBV30 and TRBJ1-2, with 10 bases that match TRBD1. This CDR3 has 15 residues. V was clipped by 1 base and J by 5 bases; unmatched bases: 7. CDR1 and CDR2 (germline): GTSNPN, SVGIG (reference sequence). For the CDR3, the DNA is TGTGCCTGGAGTGACGCCCGACAGGGGGCTTATGGCTACACCTTC. It yields the protein CAWSDARQGAYGYTF.

The chain combines TRBV7-9 with TRBJ1-1; maybe TRBD1 (6 bases). This CDR3 contains 19 residues. CDR1 and CDR2 (germline): SEHNR, FQNEAQ (reference sequence). V was clipped by 5 bases and J by 0 bases, with 25 bases between them. The CDR3 is CASSQPDPFLTGMNTEAFF. The CDR3 coding sequence is TGTGCCAGCAGCCAACCCGATCCCTTTCTAACAGGGATGAACACTGAAGCTTTCTTT.